This T cell receptor (beta chain) derives from a study of blood T cell repertoires in COVID-19. Study as a whole: Researchers got acute and convalescent COVID-19 samples from the United States, Italy and Spain. The cDNA or gDNA used as material had been derived from T cells, B-cell-depleted T cells, or PBMCs.

The CDR3 spans 15 residues. V gave up 5 bases and J gave up 1 base, with 9 bases separating them. CDR1 and CDR2 (germline): SEHNR, FQNEAQ (reference sequence). In the original analysis: Researchers report that nucleated cell counts were estimated from reference gene primer amplification. The table came from immunoSEQ multiplex PCR; TCRdb's copy has only in-frame clones and leaves some out. The DNA was the basis for D and trimming; V, J and clone size are from that table. The sample contains approximately 300,000 clones, roughly 90% of which appear only once. V usage is TRBV7-9 and J usage is TRBJ2-6, with D uncertain. Sequences were obtained from peripheral blood. This TCR was sampled from a man between 18 and 35 years old with active or convalescent COVID-19. The CDR3 reads CASSHRSSGANVLTF. The CDR3 DNA reads as TGTGCCAGCAGCCACCGCAGTTCTGGGGCCAACGTCCTGACTTTC.